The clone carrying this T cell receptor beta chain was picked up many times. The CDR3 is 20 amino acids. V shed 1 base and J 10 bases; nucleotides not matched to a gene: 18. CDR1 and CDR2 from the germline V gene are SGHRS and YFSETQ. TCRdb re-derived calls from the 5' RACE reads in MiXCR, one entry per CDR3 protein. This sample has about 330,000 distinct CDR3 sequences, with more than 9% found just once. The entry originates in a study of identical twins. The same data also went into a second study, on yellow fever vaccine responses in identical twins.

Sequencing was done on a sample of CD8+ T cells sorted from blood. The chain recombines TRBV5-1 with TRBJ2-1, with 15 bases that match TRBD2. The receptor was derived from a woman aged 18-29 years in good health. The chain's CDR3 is CASSLLMGLAGGPLVREQFF. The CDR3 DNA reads TGCGCCAGCAGCTTGCTCATGGGACTAGCGGGGGGTCCCCTCGTTAGGGAGCAGTTCTTC. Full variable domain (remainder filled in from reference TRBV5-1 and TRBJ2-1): KAGVTQTPRYLIKTRGQQVTLSCSPISGHRSVSWYQQTPGQGLQFLFEYFSETQRNKGNFPGRFSGRQFSNSRSEMNVSTLELGDSALYLCASSLLMGLAGGPLVREQFFGPGTRLTVL.